This T cell receptor (beta chain) was profiled in a study of monozygotic twins with inflammatory bowel disease. The germline CDR1 and CDR2 sequences are DFQATT and SNEGSKA (reference sequence). The CDR3 has 16 amino acids. TCRdb reprocessed the 5' RACE reads and reports one entry per CDR3 protein, with no DNA. Recorded here are more than 300,000 distinct CDR3 sequences; the top ten clones represent approximately 5.9%. The sequencing sample was made of blood. V usage is TRBV20-1 and J usage is TRBJ1-1; with no DNA, the TCRdb D assignment of TRBD1 cannot be verified. The source is a human donor with ulcerative colitis or Crohn's disease, or a healthy co-twin of an affected twin (not recorded which). Here the CDR3 reads CSARDPSGGRNTEAFF.